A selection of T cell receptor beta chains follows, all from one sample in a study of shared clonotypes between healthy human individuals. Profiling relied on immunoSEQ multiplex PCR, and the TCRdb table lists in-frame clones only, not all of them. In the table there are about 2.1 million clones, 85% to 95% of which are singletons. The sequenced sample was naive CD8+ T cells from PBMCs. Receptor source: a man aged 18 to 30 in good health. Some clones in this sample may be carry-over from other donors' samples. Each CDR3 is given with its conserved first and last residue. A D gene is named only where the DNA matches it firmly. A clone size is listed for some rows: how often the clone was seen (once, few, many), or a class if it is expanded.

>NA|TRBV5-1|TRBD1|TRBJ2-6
CASSSLDREWANVLTF
TGCGCCAGCAGTTCCTTGGACAGGGAGTGGGCCAACGTCCTGACTTTC
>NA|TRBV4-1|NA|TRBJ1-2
CASSPSRGYGYTF
TGCGCCAGCAGCCCTAGTAGGGGTTATGGCTACACCTTC
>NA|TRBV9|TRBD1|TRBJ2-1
CASSPGQGGDEQFF
TGTGCCAGCAGCCCGGGACAGGGTGGGGATGAGCAGTTCTTC
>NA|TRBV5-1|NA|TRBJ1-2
CASSLRAGRSDGYTF
TGCGCCAGCAGCTTGAGGGCAGGGAGGAGTGATGGCTACACCTTC
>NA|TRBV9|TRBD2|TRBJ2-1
CASSVGVSGRIEQFF
TGTGCCAGCAGCGTAGGGGTTAGCGGGAGGATTGAGCAGTTCTTC
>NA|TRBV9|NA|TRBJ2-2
CASSVGPGGGGGELFF
TGTGCCAGCAGCGTAGGCCCGGGAGGGGGCGGCGGGGAGCTGTTTTTT
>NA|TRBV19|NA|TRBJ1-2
CASSSWTDAGGYTF
TGTGCCAGTAGTTCCTGGACGGACGCGGGGGGCTACACCTTC
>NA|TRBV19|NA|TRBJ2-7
CASSPGGPLYEQYF
TGTGCCAGTAGTCCCGGGGGGCCCCTCTACGAGCAGTACTTC
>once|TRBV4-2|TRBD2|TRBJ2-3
CASSQTSGSIGTDTQYF
TGTGCCAGCAGCCAAACTAGCGGGAGTATAGGCACAGATACGCAGTATTTT
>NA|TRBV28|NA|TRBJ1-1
CASSLGATEAFF
TGTGCCAGCAGTTTGGGGGCGACTGAAGCTTTCTTT
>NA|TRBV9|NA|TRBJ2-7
CASSPRDRHSYEQYF
TGTGCCAGCAGCCCCCGGGACCGTCACTCCTACGAGCAGTACTTC
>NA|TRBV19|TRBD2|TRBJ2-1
CASSKLAGGDSDEQFF
TGTGCCAGTAGTAAGCTAGCGGGAGGGGATTCGGATGAGCAGTTCTTC
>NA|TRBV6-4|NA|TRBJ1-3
CASSDSPGFGNTIYF
TGTGCCAGCAGTGACTCACCAGGGTTTGGAAACACCATATATTTT
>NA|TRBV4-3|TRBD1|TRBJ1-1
CASSLNSPGTENTEAFF
TGCGCCAGCAGCCTAAACTCCCCCGGGACAGAAAACACTGAAGCTTTCTTT
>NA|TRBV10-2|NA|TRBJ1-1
CASSSGVGTEAFF
TGCGCCAGCAGCTCCGGAGTTGGCACTGAAGCTTTCTTT
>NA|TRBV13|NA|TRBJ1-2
CASSLGKQHENYGYTF
TGTGCCAGCAGCTTGGGAAAACAGCATGAAAACTATGGCTACACCTTC
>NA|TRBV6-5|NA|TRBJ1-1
CASSSPTGTTEAFF
TGTGCCAGCAGTTCCCCTACCGGGACAACTGAAGCTTTCTTT
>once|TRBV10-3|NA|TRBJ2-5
CAISDRAETQYF
TGTGCCATCAGTGACAGGGCGGAGACCCAGTACTTC
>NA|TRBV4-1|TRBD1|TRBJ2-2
CATRDRFTTGELFF
TGCGCCACCCGGGACAGGTTTACCACCGGGGAGCTGTTTTTT
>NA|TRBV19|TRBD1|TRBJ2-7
CASSQKTGPTNYEQYF
TGTGCCAGTAGCCAGAAGACAGGGCCGACTAACTACGAGCAGTACTTC
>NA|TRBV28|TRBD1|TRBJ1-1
CASTQGAMTEAFF
TGTGCCAGCACACAGGGGGCGATGACTGAAGCTTTCTTT
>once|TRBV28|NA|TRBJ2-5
CASSPRGFGETQYF
TGTGCCAGCAGCCCTCGGGGTTTCGGGGAGACCCAGTACTTC
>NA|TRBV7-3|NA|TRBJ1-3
CASSLNAMAGNTIYF
TGTGCCAGCAGCTTAAACGCGATGGCTGGAAACACCATATATTTT
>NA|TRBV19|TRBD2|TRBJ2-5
CARPRTSGRVWIPETQYF
TGTGCCAGACCCCGGACTAGCGGGAGAGTATGGATTCCAGAGACCCAGTACTTC
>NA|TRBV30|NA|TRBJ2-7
CAWSPSHRAGLSSYEQYF
TGTGCCTGGAGTCCCTCCCACCGGGCCGGGCTAAGCTCCTACGAGCAGTACTTC
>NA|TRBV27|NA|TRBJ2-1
CASSEVGHEQFF
TGTGCCAGCAGTGAAGTAGGGCATGAGCAGTTCTTC
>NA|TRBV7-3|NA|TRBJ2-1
CASSPGVVLDEQFF
TGTGCCAGCAGCCCAGGGGTTGTACTAGATGAGCAGTTCTTC
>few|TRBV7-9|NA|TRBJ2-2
CASSQASTGELFF
TGTGCCAGCAGCCAAGCCAGCACCGGGGAGCTGTTTTTT
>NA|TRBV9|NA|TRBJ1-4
CASSVGRAAGGNEKLFF
TGTGCCAGCAGCGTAGGTCGGGCAGCCGGGGGTAATGAAAAACTGTTTTTT
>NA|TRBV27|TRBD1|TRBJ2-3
CASIRTGGNADTQYF
TGTGCCAGCATCAGGACAGGGGGGAACGCAGATACGCAGTATTTT
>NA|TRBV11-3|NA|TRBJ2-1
CASSFAGFDNEQFF
TGTGCCAGCAGCTTTGCGGGGTTTGACAATGAGCAGTTCTTC
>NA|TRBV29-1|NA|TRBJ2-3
CSVESGGTGIGVSDTQYF
TGCAGCGTCGAATCCGGGGGCACCGGGATAGGTGTGTCGGATACGCAGTATTTT
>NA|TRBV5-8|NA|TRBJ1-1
CASSLGARVAAFF
TGTGCCAGCAGCTTGGGTGCCAGGGTGGCTGCTTTCTTT
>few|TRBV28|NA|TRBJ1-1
CASSIDRGTEAFF
TGTGCCAGCAGTATAGACCGGGGAACTGAAGCTTTCTTT
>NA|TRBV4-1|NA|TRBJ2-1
CASSQAIGGDYNEQFF
TGCGCCAGCAGCCAAGCTATAGGAGGGGACTACAATGAGCAGTTCTTC
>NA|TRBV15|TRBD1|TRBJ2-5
CATSLRDRVKTQYF
TGTGCCACCAGCCTTCGGGACAGGGTAAAGACCCAGTACTTC
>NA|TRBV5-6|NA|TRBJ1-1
CASSLQNYRNTEAFF
TGTGCCAGCAGCTTACAAAATTATAGGAACACTGAAGCTTTCTTT
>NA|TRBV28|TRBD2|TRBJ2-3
CASSSGLAGADTQYF
TGTGCCAGCAGTTCAGGACTAGCGGGTGCAGATACGCAGTATTTT
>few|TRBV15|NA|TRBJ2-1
CATSRDPPAADEQFF
TGTGCCACCAGCAGAGATCCGCCGGCGGCGGATGAGCAGTTCTTC
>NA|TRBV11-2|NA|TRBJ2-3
CASSGRTAGTDTQYF
TGTGCCAGCAGCGGCAGGACCGCGGGGACAGATACGCAGTATTTT
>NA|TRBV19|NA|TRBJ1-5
CASSMTGWGRAAQPQHF
TGTGCCAGTAGTATGACGGGGTGGGGCAGGGCGGCCCAGCCCCAGCATTTT
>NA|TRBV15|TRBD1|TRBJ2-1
CATSREGGWTGRNEQFF
TGTGCCACCAGCAGAGAAGGGGGGTGGACAGGGAGGAATGAGCAGTTCTTC